What follows are 3 T cell receptor beta chains derived from one specimen sequenced in a study of T cells expressing NK-cell markers. TCRdb reanalyzed the 5' RACE reads, giving one entry per CDR3 protein sequence and no DNA. The sample data list about 400,000 distinct CDR3 sequences. The sample taken for sequencing was blood T cells: a sorted CD56 or NKG2C T cell subset, CD4+ or CD8+ T cells, or bulk PBMC T cells (not recorded which). These receptors were taken from a woman in her 50s in good health.

The rearrangement uses TRBV5-1 and TRBJ2-3; the TCRdb D gene call, TRBD1, has no DNA to confirm it. In germline, CDR1 is SGHRS, CDR2 YFSETQ. There are 18 residues in the CDR3. The CDR3 protein is CASSPDPPGTGNTDTQYF.

The rearrangement joins TRBV5-5 to TRBJ2-1; lacking DNA, the TRBD2 call made by TCRdb goes unchecked. The length of the CDR3 is 19 residues. Germline lookup yields CDR1 SGHKS and CDR2 YYEKEE (reference sequence). CDR3 in amino acids: CASSRLVGAGARVGGEQFF.

The chain uses TRBV10-1 and TRBJ1-6; without DNA, the TCRdb call of TRBD1 cannot be checked. The CDR3 consists of 14 residues. Germline loops: CDR1 WNHNN, CDR2 SYGVQD (reference sequence). The CDR3 spells CASSGGQGNSPLHF.